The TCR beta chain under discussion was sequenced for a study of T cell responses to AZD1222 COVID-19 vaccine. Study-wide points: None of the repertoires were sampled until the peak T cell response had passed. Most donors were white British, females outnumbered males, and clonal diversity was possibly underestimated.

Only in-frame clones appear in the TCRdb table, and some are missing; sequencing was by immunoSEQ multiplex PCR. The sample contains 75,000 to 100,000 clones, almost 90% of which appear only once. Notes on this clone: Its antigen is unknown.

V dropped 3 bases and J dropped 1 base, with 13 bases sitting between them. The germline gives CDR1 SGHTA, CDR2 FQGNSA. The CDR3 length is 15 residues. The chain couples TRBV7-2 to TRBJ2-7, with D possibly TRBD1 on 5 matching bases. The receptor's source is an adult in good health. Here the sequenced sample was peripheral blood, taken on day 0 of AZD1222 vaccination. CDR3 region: CASSFGWTLSYEQYF. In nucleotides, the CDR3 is TGTGCCAGCAGCTTCGGATGGACACTTTCCTACGAGCAGTACTTC.